The T cell receptor beta chain under discussion was sequenced for a study of blood T cells in healthy people across ages. Study-level findings and limits: Changes seen in expanded clonotypes were possibly confounded by donor CMV status left unknown.

Germline assignment: CDR1 SGHAT and CDR2 FQNNGV. CDR3 size: 12 residues. V lost 2 bases, J lost 9 bases, and 8 bases lay in between. Each of the donors had 8 to 10 milliliters of peripheral blood drawn into EDTA-treated Vacutainer tubes. Extracted total RNA amounted to at least 5.5 micrograms for each sample. A few counts support this clonotype. The antigen is unknown. Sample-barcoded 5' priming and a J-beta primer mix drove a second PCR of about 6 to 12 cycles. Carrying 12 random nucleotides, a template-switch adaptor labeled each individual cDNA molecule. TCRdb fed the 5' RACE reads into MiXCR, producing one record per CDR3 protein. The table has about 1.4 million distinct CDR3 sequences, roughly 60% seen once.

This TCR came from a man younger than 35 in good health. Sequenced: blood. V gene TRBV11-2 combines with J gene TRBJ2-1; D is possibly TRBD1 or TRBD2 (5 bases each). CDR3 sequence: CASSLYGTEQFF. The DNA for the CDR3 is TGTGCCAGCAGCTTATACGGGACTGAGCAGTTCTTC.